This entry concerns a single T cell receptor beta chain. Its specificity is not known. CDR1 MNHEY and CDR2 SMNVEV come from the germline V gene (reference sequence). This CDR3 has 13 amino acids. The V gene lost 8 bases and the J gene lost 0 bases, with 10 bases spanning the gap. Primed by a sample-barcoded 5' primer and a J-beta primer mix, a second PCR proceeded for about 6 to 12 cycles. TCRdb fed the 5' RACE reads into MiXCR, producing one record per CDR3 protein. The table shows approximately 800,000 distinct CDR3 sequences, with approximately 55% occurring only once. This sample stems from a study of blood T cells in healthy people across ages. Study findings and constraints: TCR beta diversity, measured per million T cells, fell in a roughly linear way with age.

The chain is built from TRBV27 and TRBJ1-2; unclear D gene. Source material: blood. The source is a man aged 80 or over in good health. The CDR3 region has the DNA TGTGCCAGCGGCCAGTCGGCTAACTATGGCTACACCTTC. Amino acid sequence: CASGQSANYGYTF.